This TCR beta chain came from a study of blood T cells in healthy people across ages. Alongside a J-beta primer mix, a sample-barcoded 5' primer served in a second PCR lasting roughly 7 to 11 cycles. MiXCR, run by TCRdb on the 5' RACE reads, gives a single entry per CDR3 protein. Among some 1.6 million distinct CDR3 sequences listed, roughly 32% were seen once. The sequence was collected from a woman aged 25-40 years in good health. The sample taken for sequencing was blood.

CDR3 DNA: TGCAGTGCTAGAGATAAGTATGGCTACACCTTC. It is translated as CSARDKYGYTF. The chain couples TRBV20-1 to TRBJ1-2; no clear D. The CDR3 is 11 amino acids. Germline-derived CDR1 and CDR2 are DFQATT and SNEGSKA (reference sequence). Trimming stripped 0 bases from V and 5 bases from J, with 4 bases between.